This TCR beta chain was profiled in a study of cytomegalovirus exposure and HLA in healthy donors. Study-wide findings and caveats: The study dropped some indistinguishable V segments, TRBV6-2 and TRBV6-3 among them. In a later analysis, TCR beta V- and J-gene trimming showed a link to a missense DCLRE1C variant.

CDR3 length equals 15 residues. The V gene lost 3 bases and the J gene lost 7 bases, with 18 bases spanning the gap. Germline assignment: CDR1 MNHNY and CDR2 SVGAGI (reference sequence). A note on this clone: What it binds is unknown.

Vbeta (60) and Jbeta (13) primers were used in the PCR. Here immunoSEQ multiplex PCR was the method, and the copy in TCRdb shows in-frame clones only, minus some. The table records approximately 82,000 clones, 62% of them present only once. Input material: PBMCs. The chain uses TRBV6-6 and TRBJ1-2; possible D gene TRBD1, 5 bases. This TCR derives from a woman in her 30s in good health and CMV-seropositive. CDR3 nucleotides: TGTGCCAGCAGTTATTCAGGGAATACCCTTTTTGGCTACACCTTC. It specifies CASSYSGNTLFGYTF.